Shown below are 2 T cell receptor beta chains from a single sample sequenced in a study of cytomegalovirus exposure and HLA in healthy donors. The primer mix had 60 Vbeta and 13 Jbeta primers. The data were produced by immunoSEQ multiplex PCR, yet TCRdb's version contains in-frame clones alone and is incomplete. The sample consists of 95,000 to 100,000 clones, around four fifths of them appearing once. The sequenced sample consisted of PBMCs. The receptors stem from a man aged 35 to 55 in good health and CMV-seronegative.

The chain employs TRBV29-1 and TRBJ1-1, with no clear D. The CDR3 sequence is 12 residues long. The germline gives CDR1 SQVTM, CDR2 ANQGSEA. The V and J ends lost 8 bases and 2 bases respectively, with 12 bases between them. The DNA for the CDR3 is TGCAGCCCCGGAGTTGAAAACACTGAAGCTTTCTTT. It specifies CSPGVENTEAFF.

As DNA, the CDR3 is TGCGCCAGCAGCTCAAGGACTAGCGGGGGTGGCGATACGCAGTATTTT. Translated, it gives CASSSRTSGGGDTQYF. This rearrangement joins TRBV5-1 to TRBJ2-3, with 13 nucleotides matching TRBD2. Unmatched junction bases numbered 7, after V lost 3 bases and J lost 6 bases. The germline V gene has CDR1 SGHRS and CDR2 YFSETQ. This CDR3 is built from 16 residues.